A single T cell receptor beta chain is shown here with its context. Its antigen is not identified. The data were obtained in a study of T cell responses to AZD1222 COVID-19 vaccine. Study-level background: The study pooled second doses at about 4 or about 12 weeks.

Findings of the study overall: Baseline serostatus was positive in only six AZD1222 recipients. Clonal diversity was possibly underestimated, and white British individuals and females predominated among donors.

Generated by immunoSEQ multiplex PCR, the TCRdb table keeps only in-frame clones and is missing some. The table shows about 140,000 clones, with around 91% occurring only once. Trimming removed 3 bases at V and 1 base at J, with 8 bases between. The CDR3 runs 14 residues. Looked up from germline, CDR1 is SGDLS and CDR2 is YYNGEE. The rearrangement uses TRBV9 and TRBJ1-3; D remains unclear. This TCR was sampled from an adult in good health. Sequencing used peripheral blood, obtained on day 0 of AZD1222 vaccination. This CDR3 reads CASSAGASGNTIYF. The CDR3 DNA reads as TGTGCCAGCAGCGCTGGCGCTTCTGGAAACACCATATATTTT.